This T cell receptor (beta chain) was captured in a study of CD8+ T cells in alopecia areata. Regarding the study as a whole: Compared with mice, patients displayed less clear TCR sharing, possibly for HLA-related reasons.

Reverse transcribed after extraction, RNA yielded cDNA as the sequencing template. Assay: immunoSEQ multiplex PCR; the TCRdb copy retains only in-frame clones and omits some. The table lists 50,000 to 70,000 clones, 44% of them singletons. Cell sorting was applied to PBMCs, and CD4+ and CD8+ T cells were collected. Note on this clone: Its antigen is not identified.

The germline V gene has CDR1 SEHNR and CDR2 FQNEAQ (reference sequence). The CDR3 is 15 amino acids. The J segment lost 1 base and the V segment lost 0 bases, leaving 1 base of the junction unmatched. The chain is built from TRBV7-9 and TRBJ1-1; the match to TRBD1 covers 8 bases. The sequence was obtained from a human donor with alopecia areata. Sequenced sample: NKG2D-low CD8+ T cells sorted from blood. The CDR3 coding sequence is TGTGCCAGCAGCTTAGCTGGGACAGGGAACACTGAAGCTTTCTTT. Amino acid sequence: CASSLAGTGNTEAFF.